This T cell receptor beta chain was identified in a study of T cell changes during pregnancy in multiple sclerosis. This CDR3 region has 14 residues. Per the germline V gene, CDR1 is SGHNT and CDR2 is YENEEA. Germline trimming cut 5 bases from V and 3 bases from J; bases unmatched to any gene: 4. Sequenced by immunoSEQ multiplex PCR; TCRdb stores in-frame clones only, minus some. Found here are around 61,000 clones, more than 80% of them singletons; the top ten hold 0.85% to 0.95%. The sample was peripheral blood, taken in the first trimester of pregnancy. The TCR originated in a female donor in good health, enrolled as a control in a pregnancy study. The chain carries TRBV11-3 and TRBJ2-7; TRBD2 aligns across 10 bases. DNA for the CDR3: TGTGCCAGCAGCCTTACTAGCGGGGACTACGAGCAGTACTTC. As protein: CASSLTSGDYEQYF.